Following are 26 T cell receptor beta chains from one sample sequenced in a study of T cell responses to AZD1222 COVID-19 vaccine. TCRdb keeps only in-frame clones here, not all; method: immunoSEQ multiplex PCR. The sample consists of 120,000 to 150,000 clones, approximately 90% of them appearing once. The input for sequencing was peripheral blood, taken on day 0 of AZD1222 vaccination. The origin of the receptors is an adult in good health.

This chain's CDR3 is CASREASGLGYEQFF. DNA for the CDR3: TGTGCCAGCAGGGAGGCTAGCGGGCTAGGGTATGAGCAGTTCTTC. The chain has TRBV5-6 and TRBJ2-1; 8 positions match TRBD2. The V and J ends lost 5 bases and 8 bases, in that order; junction bases with no gene match: 12. The germline gives CDR1 SGHDT, CDR2 YYEEEE. This CDR3 has 15 amino acids.

This chain uses TRBV10-3 with TRBJ2-7; D perhaps matches TRBD1 (6 bases). This CDR3 spans 15 amino acids. Germline V CDR1 and CDR2: ENHRY, SYGVKD. The germline V and J ends were trimmed by 7 bases and 0 bases, with 16 bases remaining between them. The CDR3: CAITPGGHLSYEQYF. Written as DNA, the CDR3 is TGTGCCATCACCCCTGGGGGACACCTCTCCTACGAGCAGTACTTC.

The genes are TRBV7-9 and TRBJ1-2; D gene unclear. The CDR3 consists of 12 residues. Germline lookup yields CDR1 SEHNR and CDR2 FQNEAQ (reference sequence). Trimming left V 6 bases short and J 3 bases short, with 8 bases between. CDR3 DNA: TGTGCCAGCAGGGGTTCCTACTATGGCTACACCTTC. Its translation is CASRGSYYGYTF.

This clone was seen a few times. The chain links TRBV11-3 to TRBJ2-2; 7 bases fit TRBD1. V gave up 6 bases and J gave up 6 bases; unmatched junction bases: 19. This CDR3 spans 18 amino acids. CDR1 and CDR2 from the germline V gene are SGHNT and YENEEA. The CDR3 DNA is TGTGCCAGCAGGAGCTTTCTACAGGGGACCCCCCCGGCCGGGGAGCTGTTTTTT. Translation gives CASRSFLQGTPPAGELFF. Full variable domain (rest looked up from reference TRBV11-3 and TRBJ2-2): EAGVVQSPRYKIIEKKQPVAFWCNPISGHNTLYWYLQNLGQGPELLIRYENEEAVDDSQLPKDRFSAERLKGVDSTLKIQPAELGDSAVYLCASRSFLQGTPPAGELFFGEGSRLTVL.

Here the CDR3 reads CASSSAFSGYNEQFF. CDR3 in DNA: TGTGCCAGCAGTTCTGCCTTTAGCGGTTACAATGAGCAGTTCTTC. The chain employs TRBV28 and TRBJ2-1, with D perhaps TRBD2 (6 bases). Germline CDR1 is MDHEN and CDR2 is SYDVKM. V shed 4 bases and J shed 4 bases, with 14 bases lying between them. CDR3 size: 15 residues.

The chain employs TRBV28 and TRBJ1-2, with 7 bases lining up with TRBD1. Looked up from germline, CDR1 is MDHEN and CDR2 is SYDVKM. The CDR3 is 12 residues long. J gave up 4 bases and V 8 bases, and 4 bases lay outside the gene matches. For the CDR3, the DNA is TGTGCCAGCTCCTCAGGGGGCTATGGCTACACCTTC. Translating gives CASSSGGYGYTF.

V is TRBV4-3 and J is TRBJ1-2; TRBD1 matches at 10 bases. V shed 4 bases and J 8 bases; nucleotides not matched to a gene: 7. The CDR3 is 14 residues long. The germline V gene has CDR1 LGHNA and CDR2 YSLEER. The CDR3 here is CASSPGQGGSGYTF. The CDR3 DNA follows: TGCGCCAGCAGCCCCGGACAGGGGGGATCCGGCTACACCTTC.

This clone occurred a few times. The chain's CDR3 is CAVLGGVGNTIYF. Here the CDR3 DNA reads TGTGCCGTCTTGGGGGGAGTTGGAAACACCATATATTTT. The rearrangement uses TRBV6-5 and TRBJ1-3; a weak D match, TRBD1 (5 bases). Germline V lookup: CDR1 MNHEY, CDR2 SVGAGI. Trimming removed 11 bases at V and 3 bases at J, with 14 bases between. The CDR3 totals 13 residues.

The chain uses TRBV5-1 and TRBJ1-6, with D tentatively TRBD1 (6 bases). This CDR3 has 15 residues. V lost 0 bases and J lost 6, with 10 bases in between. Germline CDR1 is SGHRS and CDR2 is YFSETQ. CDR3 nucleotide sequence: TGCGCCAGCAGCTTGGCTGCAGGGGCTAATTCACCCCTCCACTTT. The encoded protein is CASSLAAGANSPLHF.

V gene TRBV11-2 combines with J gene TRBJ2-2; no clear D gene. Per germline, CDR1 SGHAT and CDR2 FQNNGV. V gave up 3 bases and J gave up 3 bases, with 11 bases separating them. The CDR3 is made up of 15 amino acids. The CDR3 region has the DNA TGTGCCAGCAGCTTGGGCGCGAGGTACACCGGGGAGCTGTTTTTT. It specifies CASSLGARYTGELFF.

This clone came up once. The chain links TRBV12-3 or TRBV12-4 to TRBJ2-7; 7 nucleotides agree with TRBD2. The junction had 4 bases not matched to a gene; V was cut back by 8 bases and J by 3 bases. CDR3 length equals 12 residues. The CDR3 DNA reads TGTGCCAGCGGCGGGACTATCTACGAGCAGTACTTC. Protein product: CASGGTIYEQYF.

The V and J genes are TRBV6-2 or TRBV6-3 and TRBJ2-1; no reliable D call. The CDR3 runs to 14 residues. Germline CDR1 reads MNHEY; CDR2 reads SVGEGT. Trimming removed 0 bases from V and 5 bases from J, with 8 bases in between. In DNA, the CDR3 is TGTGCCAGCAGTTACTCGGGTTATAACAATGAGCAGTTCTTC. Amino acid sequence: CASSYSGYNNEQFF.

The rearrangement uses TRBV7-2 and TRBJ2-2; 14 nucleotides line up with TRBD2. V trimming: 5 bases; J trimming: 6 bases; junction bases outside the gene matches: 5. Germline V gives CDR1 SGHTA, CDR2 FQGNSA. The CDR3 has 16 amino acids. In DNA, the CDR3 is TGTGCCAGCAGCCCCGGACTAGCGGGAGGCCCCGGGGAGCTGTTTTTT. Protein product: CASSPGLAGGPGELFF.

The CDR3 sequence: CASSVLAGRAQEQFF. In DNA form, the CDR3 reads TGTGCCAGCAGCGTACTAGCGGGACGCGCCCAGGAGCAGTTCTTC. V and J are TRBV7-3 and TRBJ2-1; 10 bases map to TRBD2. Trimming took 5 bases from V and 10 from J; bases not matched to a gene: 11. The germline CDR1 and CDR2 sequences are SGHTA and FQGTGA. This CDR3 comprises 15 residues.

The chain is built from TRBV9 and TRBJ2-1, with 12 bases lining up with TRBD2. This CDR3 is built from 16 residues. The germline gives CDR1 SGDLS, CDR2 YYNGEE. The V and J ends lost 4 bases and 3 bases, in that order; junction bases with no gene match: 5. For the CDR3, the DNA is TGTGCCAGCAGCTCCCAGGGACTAGCGGGCTACAATGAGCAGTTCTTC. Protein sequence: CASSSQGLAGYNEQFF.

This rearrangement joins TRBV7-2 to TRBJ1-5; D gene uncertain. CDR3 size: 15 residues. Germline lookup yields CDR1 SGHTA and CDR2 FQGNSA. V shed 4 bases and J shed 0 bases, with 10 bases lying between them. CDR3 amino acids: CASSYAGDSNQPQHF. The CDR3 DNA reads as TGTGCCAGCAGCTACGCGGGAGATAGCAATCAGCCCCAGCATTTT.

The rearrangement uses TRBV3-1 (or the pseudogene TRBV3-2) and TRBJ2-7, with TRBD1 identical over 8 bases. The CDR3 consists of 15 residues. V dropped 0 bases and J dropped 4; count of bases not matched to a gene: 5. Germline V gene sequence: CDR1 LGHDT, CDR2 YNNKEL (reference sequence). The CDR3 here is CASSQDPGGLYEQYF. The CDR3, as DNA: TGTGCCAGCAGCCAAGACCCAGGGGGCTTGTACGAGCAGTACTTC.

This clone was detected only once. The CDR3 here is CASSFDGVANTGELFF. CDR3 nucleotides: TGTGCCAGCAGCTTTGATGGGGTGGCGAACACCGGGGAGCTGTTTTTT. The chain combines TRBV7-9 with TRBJ2-2; no firm D call. This CDR3 has 16 residues. Deletions cut 3 bases from V and 0 bases from J, with 11 bases between. The germline gives CDR1 SEHNR, CDR2 FQNEAQ (reference sequence).

In its sample, this clone was seen once. The CDR3, as DNA: TGTGCCAGCAGCCAAGCCGCGATTAGCACAGATACGCAGTATTTT. Its protein is CASSQAAISTDTQYF. The chain recombines TRBV14 with TRBJ2-3; D gene uncertain. The germline CDR1 and CDR2 sequences are SGHDN and FVKESK. The length of the CDR3 is 15 residues. V shed 1 base and J shed 0 bases, with 8 bases lying between them.

V is TRBV6-2 or TRBV6-3 and J is TRBJ1-6; D is uncertain. V lost 6 bases to trimming and J lost 9 bases, with 6 bases between them. Germline CDR1 MNHEY, CDR2 SVGEGT. CDR3 length equals 11 residues. CDR3 in DNA: TGTGCCAGCAGCGAAGCTTCACCCCTCCACTTT. It codes for CASSEASPLHF.

The chain employs TRBV4-2 and TRBJ2-3; maybe TRBD2 (6 bases). The CDR3 is 16 amino acids. The germline V gene encodes CDR1 LGHNA and CDR2 YNFKEQ. Trimming removed 1 base from V and 0 bases from J, with 11 bases in between. As DNA, the CDR3 is TGTGCCAGCAGCCAAGTTGGGCGGGGTAGCACAGATACGCAGTATTTT. It is translated as CASSQVGRGSTDTQYF.

The J gene is TRBJ1-1, the V gene TRBV2; D is perhaps TRBD1 (6 bases). Deletions cut 0 bases from V and 0 bases from J, with 17 bases between. CDR3 size: 18 residues. Germline-derived CDR1 and CDR2 are SNHLY and FYNNEI. The CDR3 here is CASSEAGQGPLMNTEAFF. DNA of the CDR3: TGTGCCAGCAGTGAAGCGGGGCAGGGGCCCCTAATGAACACTGAAGCTTTCTTT.

The chain uses TRBV30 and TRBJ2-1, with D hard to call. The germline CDR1 and CDR2 sequences are GTSNPN and SVGIG (reference sequence). The CDR3 totals 13 residues. Trimming left V 2 bases short and J 15 bases short, with 20 bases between. The chain's CDR3 is CAWSLPALQRWFF. In nucleotides, the CDR3 is TGTGCCTGGAGTCTCCCGGCCCTACAACGGTGGTTCTTC.

This chain joins TRBV2 and TRBJ2-5, with D unresolved. CDR1 is SNHLY, CDR2 FYNNEI, per germline. Between the trimmed V and J ends, which lost 7 bases and 0 bases, there was a span of 12 bases. The CDR3 totals 14 residues. Here the CDR3 reads CASNPTEYQETQYF. The CDR3 DNA reads as TGTGCCAGCAACCCCACAGAGTACCAAGAGACCCAGTACTTC. Full variable domain (outside the CDR3, taken from reference TRBV2 and TRBJ2-5): EPEVTQTPSHQVTQMGQEVILRCVPISNHLYFYWYRQILGQKVEFLVSFYNNEISEKSEIFDDQFSVERPDGSNFTLKIRSTKLEDSAMYFCASNPTEYQETQYFGPGTRLLVL.

The chain combines TRBV28 with TRBJ2-7; D is unclear. Germline CDR1 MDHEN, CDR2 SYDVKM. CDR3 length equals 12 residues. The V gene lost 8 bases and the J gene lost 3 bases, with 11 bases spanning the gap. CDR3 sequence: CASCGPGYEQYF. The CDR3 DNA reads TGTGCCAGCTGCGGACCTGGCTACGAGCAGTACTTC.

The rearrangement uses TRBV6-1 and TRBJ2-1; 11 bases are a match to TRBD2. CDR1 is MNHNS, CDR2 SASEGT, per germline. Trimming at V came to 4 bases and at J to 3 bases, leaving 5 bases not matched to a gene. The CDR3 is made up of 16 amino acids. DNA for the CDR3: TGTGCCAGCAGTGCCCAGACTAGCGGGAACTACAATGAGCAGTTCTTC. This sequence encodes CASSAQTSGNYNEQFF.